The entry below describes one T cell receptor (beta chain). Its antigen remains unidentified. Assay used: immunoSEQ multiplex PCR; TCRdb lists only in-frame clones, some missing. This sample carries fewer than 35,000 clones, 92% of them seen once, and the ten largest clones take roughly 0.27%. These data are taken from a study of PD-1 blockade in classical Hodgkin lymphoma. Study results and caveats: The study found complete responders had baseline diversity similar to newly diagnosed patients. A significant rise in TCR diversity was seen by C4D1 for CD4+ cells but not for CD8+ cells.

Specified time point: cycle 4 day 1 (C4D1), after less than seven weeks of nivolumab. Every patient relapsed after autologous stem cell transplantation, and brentuximab vedotin exposure varied. From thawed PBMCs, CD4+ T cells were purified using magnetic negative selection. The input for sequencing was CD4+ T cells from blood, taken before the fourth cycle of nivolumab. The clonotype originates from a human donor with classical Hodgkin lymphoma.

The CDR3: CAIAGPSTDTQYF. The CDR3 DNA is TGTGCCATCGCGGGACCTAGCACAGATACGCAGTATTTT. The gene calls are TRBV10-3 and TRBJ2-3; a weak D match, TRBD2 (6 bases). The V gene's germline CDR1 is ENHRY and CDR2 SYGVKD. Deletions cut 8 bases from V and 0 bases from J, with 9 bases between. CDR3 length: 13 residues.